The sequence of this T cell receptor beta chain was determined in a study of T cells in Graves' hyperthyroidism and ophthalmopathy. Germline CDR1 reads SGHTA; CDR2 reads FQGNSA. The V gene end was trimmed by 5 bases and the J gene end by 1 base; junction bases not matched to a gene: 10. The CDR3 spans 16 residues. RNA transcripts yielded amplified TCR beta CDR3 regions. TCR CDR3 regions were first amplified by RT-PCR with HTBI primers. TCRdb reanalysed the multiplex PCR reads using MiXCR and keeps one entry per CDR3 protein. The data hold roughly 160,000 distinct CDR3 sequences, with 9.4% observed a single time. Lactation, pregnancy, other autoimmune disease or uncontrolled infection led to exclusion of patients. Clinical symptoms, serum thyroxine, TRAb, thyroid ultrasound and orbital computed tomography informed diagnoses. Fresh 10 ml peripheral blood yielded PBMCs. This clonotype appeared many times. The antigen remains undetermined.

Findings and caveats of the study: Blood also carried most thyroid clonotypes expanded above 0.001.

The specimen was blood. The receptor comes from a woman in her late teens or twenties with Graves' hyperthyroidism that later progressed to Graves' ophthalmopathy. This sequence joins TRBV7-2 and TRBJ2-7; 8 bases are a match to TRBD2. The CDR3, as DNA: TGTGCCAGCAGCCACCGAAGACGACTAGCGTCCTACGAGCAGTACTTC. Its protein product is CASSHRRRLASYEQYF. Using reference TRBV7-2 and TRBJ2-7 for the parts outside the CDR3, the full variable domain is GAGVSQSPSNKVTEKGKDVELRCDPISGHTALYWYRQSLGQGLEFLIYFQGNSAPDKSGLPSDRFSAERTGGSVSTLTIQRTQQEDSAVYLCASSHRRRLASYEQYFGPGTRLTVT.